The sequence of this T cell receptor (delta chain) was determined in a study of Vδ1+ human thymocytes (dated by TCRdb to the late 2010s). Notes on the research overall: As a data resource, the study described the mRNA-level TRG and TRD CDR3 repertoires found in highly purified Vdelta1+ thymocytes taken from young children. Validation of the multiplex-based CDR3 amplicon strategy against 5'RACE-based CDR3 amplicon generation methods had been performed previously.

CDR1 is given as TSWWSYY and CDR2 as QGS, both from the germline V gene. The CDR3 sequence holds 17 residues, the cysteine and phenylalanine included. Only CDR3 DNA is held: 51 bases, read in frame from base 1. There are a few counts of this clone. Its target antigen remains unknown. The junction and the germline gene differ at one end; a read error may be behind it. The paper as a whole reports these results and caveats: Donors did not cluster by age or sex, so the analyses were not stratified by age or sex. The authors advised highly purified populations and single-cell validation, since unexpected Vdelta2 sequences could cause misinterpretation of bulk repertoire data. In contrast to oligoclonal peripheral blood repertoires, thymic TRG and TRD repertoires appeared to be highly polyclonal with Gaussian CDR3 length distributions. Despite high sort purity, approximately 19% of thymic TRD sequences were Vdelta2 (and few Vdelta3), unlike peripheral blood Vdelta1+ controls. Numerous TRG clonotypes were shared among donors (up to about 6.9x10^3), while TRD repertoires were essentially private (a maximum of roughly 100 shared).

Thymic samples were depleted of alphabeta T cells, then CD3+ TCRVdelta1+ TCRVdelta2- thymocytes were FACS-sorted. The purity of the sorted Vdelta1+ thymocytes was between roughly 98% and 99.6%. Thymic specimens came from roughly eight paediatric patients undergoing corrective cardiac surgery, aged from about 5 days to 17 months. Thymic tissue was dispersed and mononuclear cells isolated on a Histopaque-1077 density gradient. For staining, the antibodies used were anti-TCRVdelta1 clone TS8.2, anti-TCRVdelta2 clone B6, anti-CD3 clone HIT3a and anti-TCRalphabeta clone IP26. RNA extraction was performed with the RNeasy mini kit, and reverse transcription was done with Superscript III. CDR3 amplicons were produced by multiplex PCR using pooled V-gene forward primers and a constant-region reverse primer with Illumina adaptor overhangs. Amplicons were gel-purified, then indexed with Nextera index primers over roughly 8 extra PCR cycles and purified with AMPure XP beads. Libraries were sequenced on an Illumina MiSeq with paired-end 250 bp reads, dual indexing and about 20% PhiX spike-in. As for how the authors treated the data: Reads were quality checked with FastQC, and TRG read pairs were merged with ea-utils fastq-join. Sequences were annotated with IMGT/HighV-QUEST, keeping only productive sequences with unambiguous V-gene assignment; clonotypes were defined by identical CDR3 sequence. For downstream analysis, VDJtools 1.1.1, tcR 2.2.3, Treemap and vegan Shannon diversity in R 3.4.4 were used. Clonotypes were called again by TCRdb from the public reads via CATT, and duplicate nucleotide sequences were then merged into one entry. TCRdb's processing, not the authors' own work, is the source of the V and J calls. The sample records around 60,000 delta-chain clones, more than 12% of which are singletons. The ten biggest clones cover approximately 0.4% of the sample.

In this chain, TRDV1 is recombined with TRDJ1, and the D gene may be TRDD3, 5 bases matching. Sequencing used Vdelta1+ gamma-delta thymocytes from the thymus. This specimen's cell subset or site label, per the study, means: FACS-sorted CD3+ TCRalphabeta- TCRVdelta1+ TCRVdelta2- thymocytes. The sequence was collected from a girl less than two years old who had congenital heart surgery. The CDR3 protein is CALGEEGTCAYTDKPIF. The nucleotide sequence reads TGTGCTCTTGGGGAAGAGGGGACTTGCGCGTACACCGATAAACCCATCTTT.